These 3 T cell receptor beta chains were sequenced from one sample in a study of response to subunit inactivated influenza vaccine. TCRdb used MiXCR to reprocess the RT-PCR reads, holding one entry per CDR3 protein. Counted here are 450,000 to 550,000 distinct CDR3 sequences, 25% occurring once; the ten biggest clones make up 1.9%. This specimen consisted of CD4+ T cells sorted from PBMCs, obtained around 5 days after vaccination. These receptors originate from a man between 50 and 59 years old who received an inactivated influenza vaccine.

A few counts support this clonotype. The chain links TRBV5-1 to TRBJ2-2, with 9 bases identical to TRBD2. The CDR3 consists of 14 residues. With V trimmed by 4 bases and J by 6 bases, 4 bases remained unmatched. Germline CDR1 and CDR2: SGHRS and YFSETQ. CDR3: CASSLRTSAGELFF. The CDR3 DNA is TGCGCCAGCAGCCTTCGGACTAGCGCCGGGGAGCTGTTTTTT.

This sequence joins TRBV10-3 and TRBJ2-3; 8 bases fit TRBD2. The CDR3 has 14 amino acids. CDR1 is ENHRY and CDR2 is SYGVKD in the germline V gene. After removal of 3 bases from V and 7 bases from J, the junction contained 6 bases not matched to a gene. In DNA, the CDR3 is TGTGCCATCAGTGAAAGCGGGGGCTCCAATACGCAGTATTTT. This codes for CAISESGGSNTQYF.

CDR3 in DNA: TGTGCCAGCAGCCGGGGACTAGCGAACACTGAAGCTTTCTTT. Translated: CASSRGLANTEAFF. This chain links TRBV7-9 with TRBJ1-1; a possible D gene is TRBD1 (5 bases). Germline V gene lookup returns CDR1 SEHNR and CDR2 FQNEAQ (reference sequence). This CDR3 comprises 14 residues. V was shortened by 5 bases and J by 1 base, with 11 bases between the two germline ends.